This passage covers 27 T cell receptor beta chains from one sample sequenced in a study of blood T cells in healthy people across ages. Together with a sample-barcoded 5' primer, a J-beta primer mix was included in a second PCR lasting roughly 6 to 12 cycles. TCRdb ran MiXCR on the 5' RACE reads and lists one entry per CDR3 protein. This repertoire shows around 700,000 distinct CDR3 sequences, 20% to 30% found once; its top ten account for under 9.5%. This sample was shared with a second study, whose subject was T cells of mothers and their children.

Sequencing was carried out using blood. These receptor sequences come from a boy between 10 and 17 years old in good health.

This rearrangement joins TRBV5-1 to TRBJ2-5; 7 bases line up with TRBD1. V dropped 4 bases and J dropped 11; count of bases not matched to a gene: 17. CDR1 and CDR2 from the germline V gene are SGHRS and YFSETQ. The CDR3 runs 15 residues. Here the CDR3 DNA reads TGCGCCAGCAGCCCCCTAGGACAGGTCGTGTGGGAGCAGTACTTC. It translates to CASSPLGQVVWEQYF.

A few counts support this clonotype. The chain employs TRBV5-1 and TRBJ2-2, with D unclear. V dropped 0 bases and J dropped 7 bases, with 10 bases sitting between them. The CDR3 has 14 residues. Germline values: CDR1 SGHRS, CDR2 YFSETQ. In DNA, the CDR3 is TGCGCCAGCAGCTTGGAGGGTACCATCGGGGAGCTGTTTTTT. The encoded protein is CASSLEGTIGELFF.

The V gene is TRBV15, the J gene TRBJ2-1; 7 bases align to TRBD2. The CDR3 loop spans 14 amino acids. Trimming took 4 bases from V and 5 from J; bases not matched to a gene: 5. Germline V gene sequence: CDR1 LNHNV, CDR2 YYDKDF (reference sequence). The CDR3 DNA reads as TGTGCCACCAGCACAGCGGGACTTCACAATGAGCAGTTCTTC. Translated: CATSTAGLHNEQFF.

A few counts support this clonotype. The CDR3 DNA sequence: TGTGCCAGCAGCCTAGCGGGTCGCACCGGGGAGCTGTTTTTT. Residues: CASSLAGRTGELFF. This chain uses TRBV7-3 with TRBJ2-2, with TRBD2 matching 8 bases. CDR3 length equals 14 residues. CDR1 and CDR2 from the germline V gene are SGHTA and FQGTGA. The J segment lost 4 bases and the V segment lost 5 bases, leaving 3 bases of the junction unmatched.

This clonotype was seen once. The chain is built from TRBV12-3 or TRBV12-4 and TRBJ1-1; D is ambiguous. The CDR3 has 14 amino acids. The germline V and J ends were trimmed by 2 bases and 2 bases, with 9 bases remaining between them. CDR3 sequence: CASSLMGKNTEAFF. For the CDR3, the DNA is TGTGCCAGCAGTTTAATGGGTAAAAACACTGAAGCTTTCTTT.

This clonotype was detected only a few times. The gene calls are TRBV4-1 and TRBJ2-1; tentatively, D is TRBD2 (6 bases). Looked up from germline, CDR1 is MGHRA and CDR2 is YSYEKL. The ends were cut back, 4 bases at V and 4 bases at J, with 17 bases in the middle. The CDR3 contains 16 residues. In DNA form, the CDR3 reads TGCGCCAGCAGCCGGAGGCCACCGGGACTTTACAATGAGCAGTTCTTC. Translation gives CASSRRPPGLYNEQFF.

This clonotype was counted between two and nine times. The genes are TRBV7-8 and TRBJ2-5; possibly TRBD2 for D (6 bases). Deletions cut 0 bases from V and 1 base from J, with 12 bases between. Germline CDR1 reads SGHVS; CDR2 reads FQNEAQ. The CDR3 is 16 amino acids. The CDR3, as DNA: TGTGCCAGCAGCTTAGCGCTGGGGACTCCCCAAGAGACCCAGTACTTC. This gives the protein CASSLALGTPQETQYF.

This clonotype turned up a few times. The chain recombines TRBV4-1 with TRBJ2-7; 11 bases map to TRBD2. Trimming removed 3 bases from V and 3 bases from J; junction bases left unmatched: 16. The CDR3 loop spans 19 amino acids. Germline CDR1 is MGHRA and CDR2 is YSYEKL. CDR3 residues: CASSHRTSGSKIMYYEQYF. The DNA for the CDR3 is TGCGCCAGCAGCCACCGGACTAGCGGGTCCAAAATAATGTACTACGAGCAGTACTTC.

The CDR3 protein is CASSLGGQTPTYEQYF. The CDR3, as DNA: TGTGCCAGCAGCCTAGGGGGCCAGACACCCACCTACGAGCAGTACTTC. The V gene is TRBV9, the J gene TRBJ2-7; TRBD1 aligns across 7 bases. Germline loops: CDR1 SGDLS, CDR2 YYNGEE. This CDR3 comprises 16 residues. Trimming cost V 4 bases and J 2 bases; bases outside gene matches: 12.

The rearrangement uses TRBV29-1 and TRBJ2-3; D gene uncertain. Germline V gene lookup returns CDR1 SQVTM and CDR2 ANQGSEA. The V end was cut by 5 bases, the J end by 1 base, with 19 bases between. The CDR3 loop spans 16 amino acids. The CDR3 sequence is CSVSASARPGTDTQYF. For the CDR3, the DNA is TGCAGCGTTTCGGCATCAGCACGTCCTGGCACAGATACGCAGTATTTT.

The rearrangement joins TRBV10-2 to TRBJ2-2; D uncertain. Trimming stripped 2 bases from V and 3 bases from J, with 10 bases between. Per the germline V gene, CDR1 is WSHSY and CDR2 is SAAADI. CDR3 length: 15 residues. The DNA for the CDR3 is TGCGCCAGCAGTGAGATGTGGTACGACACCGGGGAGCTGTTTTTT. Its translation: CASSEMWYDTGELFF.

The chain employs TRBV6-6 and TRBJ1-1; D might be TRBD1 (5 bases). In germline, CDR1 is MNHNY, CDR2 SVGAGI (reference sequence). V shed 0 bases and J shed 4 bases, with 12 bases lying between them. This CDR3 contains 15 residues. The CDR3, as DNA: TGTGCCAGCAGTTACTCGGAGGGGTCGGGCACTGAAGCTTTCTTT. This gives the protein CASSYSEGSGTEAFF.

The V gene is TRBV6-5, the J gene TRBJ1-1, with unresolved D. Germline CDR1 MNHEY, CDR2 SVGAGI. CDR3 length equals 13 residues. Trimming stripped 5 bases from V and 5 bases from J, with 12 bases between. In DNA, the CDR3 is TGTGCCAGCAGTCCGTTAATTGGGACTGAAGCTTTCTTT. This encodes CASSPLIGTEAFF.

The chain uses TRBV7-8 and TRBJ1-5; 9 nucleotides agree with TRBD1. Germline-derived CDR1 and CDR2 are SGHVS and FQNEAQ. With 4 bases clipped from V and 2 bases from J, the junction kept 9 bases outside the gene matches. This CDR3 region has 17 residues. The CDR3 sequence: CASSSSDRGLRNQPQHF. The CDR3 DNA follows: TGTGCCAGCAGCTCCTCGGACAGGGGACTCCGCAATCAGCCCCAGCATTTT.

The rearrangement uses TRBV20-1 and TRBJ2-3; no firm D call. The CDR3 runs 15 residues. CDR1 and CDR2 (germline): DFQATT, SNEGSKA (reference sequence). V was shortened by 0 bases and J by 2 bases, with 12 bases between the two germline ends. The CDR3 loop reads CSARDRIVNTDTQYF. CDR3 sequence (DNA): TGCAGTGCTAGAGATCGAATTGTGAACACAGATACGCAGTATTTT.

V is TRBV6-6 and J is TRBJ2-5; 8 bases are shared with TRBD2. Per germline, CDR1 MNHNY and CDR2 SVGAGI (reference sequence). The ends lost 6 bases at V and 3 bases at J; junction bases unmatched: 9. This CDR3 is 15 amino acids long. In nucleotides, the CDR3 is TGTGCCAGCAGGGCGGCGGGAGGTTTCAAAGAGACCCAGTACTTC. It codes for CASRAAGGFKETQYF.

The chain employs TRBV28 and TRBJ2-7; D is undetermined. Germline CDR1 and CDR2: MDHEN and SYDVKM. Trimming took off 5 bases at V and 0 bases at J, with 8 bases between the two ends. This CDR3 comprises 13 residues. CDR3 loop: CASSPPFSYEQYF. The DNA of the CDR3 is TGTGCCAGCAGTCCCCCATTCTCCTACGAGCAGTACTTC.

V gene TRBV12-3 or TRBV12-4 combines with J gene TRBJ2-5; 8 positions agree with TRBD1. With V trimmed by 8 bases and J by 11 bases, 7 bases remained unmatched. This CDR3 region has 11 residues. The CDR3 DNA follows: TGTGCCAGCGGACAGGGACGATGGCAGTACTTC. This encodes CASGQGRWQYF.

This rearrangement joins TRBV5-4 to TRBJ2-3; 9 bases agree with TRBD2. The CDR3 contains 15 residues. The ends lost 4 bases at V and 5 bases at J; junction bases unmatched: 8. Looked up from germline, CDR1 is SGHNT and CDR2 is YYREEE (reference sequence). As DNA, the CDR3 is TGTGCCAGCAGCCAGACTAGCGGAGTTTTAGATACGCAGTATTTT. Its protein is CASSQTSGVLDTQYF. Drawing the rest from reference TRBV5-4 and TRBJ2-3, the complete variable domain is ETGVTQSPTHLIKTRGQQVTLRCSSQSGHNTVSWYQQALGQGPQFIFQYYREEENGRGNFPPRFSGLQFPNYSSELNVNALELDDSALYLCASSQTSGVLDTQYFGPGTRLTVL.

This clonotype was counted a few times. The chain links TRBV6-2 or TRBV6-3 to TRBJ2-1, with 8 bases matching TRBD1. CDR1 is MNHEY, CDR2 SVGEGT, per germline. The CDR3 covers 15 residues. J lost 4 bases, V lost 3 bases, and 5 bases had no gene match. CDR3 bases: TGTGCCAGCAGTTATCCCGGACAGGGTTACAATGAGCAGTTCTTC. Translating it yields CASSYPGQGYNEQFF.

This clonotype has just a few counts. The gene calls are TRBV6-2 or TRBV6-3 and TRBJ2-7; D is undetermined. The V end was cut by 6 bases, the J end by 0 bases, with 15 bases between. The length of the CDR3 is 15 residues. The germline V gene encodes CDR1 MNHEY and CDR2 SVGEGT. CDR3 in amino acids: CASRKRYTSSYEQYF. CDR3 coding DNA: TGTGCCAGCAGAAAACGTTATACCAGCTCCTACGAGCAGTACTTC.

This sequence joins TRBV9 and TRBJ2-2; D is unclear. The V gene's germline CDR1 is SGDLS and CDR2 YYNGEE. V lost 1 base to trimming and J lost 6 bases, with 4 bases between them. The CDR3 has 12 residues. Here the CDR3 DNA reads TGTGCCAGCAGCGTATCTCCCGGGGAGCTGTTTTTT. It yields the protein CASSVSPGELFF.

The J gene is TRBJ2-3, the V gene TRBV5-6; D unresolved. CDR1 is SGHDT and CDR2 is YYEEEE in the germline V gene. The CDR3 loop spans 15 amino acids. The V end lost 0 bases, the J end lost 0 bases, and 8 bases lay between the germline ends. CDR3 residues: CASSLGESSTDTQYF. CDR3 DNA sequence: TGTGCCAGCAGCTTGGGAGAGTCTAGCACAGATACGCAGTATTTT.

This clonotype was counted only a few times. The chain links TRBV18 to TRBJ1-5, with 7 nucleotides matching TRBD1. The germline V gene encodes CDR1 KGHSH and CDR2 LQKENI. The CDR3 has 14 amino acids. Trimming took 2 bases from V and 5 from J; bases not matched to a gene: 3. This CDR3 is CASSPSGGDQPQHF. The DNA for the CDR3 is TGTGCCAGCTCACCATCAGGGGGGGATCAGCCCCAGCATTTT.

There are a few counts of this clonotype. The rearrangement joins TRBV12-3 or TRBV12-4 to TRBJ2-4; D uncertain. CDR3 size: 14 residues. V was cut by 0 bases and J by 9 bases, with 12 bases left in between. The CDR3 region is CASSLAVGLGIQYF. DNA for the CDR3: TGTGCCAGCAGTTTAGCGGTTGGTTTGGGCATTCAGTACTTC.

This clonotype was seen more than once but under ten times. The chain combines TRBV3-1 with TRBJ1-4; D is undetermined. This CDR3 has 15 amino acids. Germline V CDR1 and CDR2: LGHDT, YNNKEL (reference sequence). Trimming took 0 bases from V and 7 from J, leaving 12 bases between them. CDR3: CASSQERSRGEKLFF. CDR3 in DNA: TGTGCCAGCAGCCAAGAAAGGTCACGGGGTGAAAAACTGTTTTTT.

This CDR3 is CASSFSGTGLIGANVLTF. The CDR3 DNA follows: TGTGCCAGCAGTTTTTCCGGGACAGGGTTGATTGGGGCCAACGTCCTGACTTTC. V usage is TRBV27 and J usage is TRBJ2-6, with 9 positions matching TRBD1. The length of the CDR3 is 18 residues. J gave up 3 bases and V 3 bases, and 9 bases lay outside the gene matches. Germline CDR1 and CDR2: MNHEY and SMNVEV (reference sequence).